These 30 T cell receptor beta chains originate from one sample sequenced in a study of blood T cell repertoires in COVID-19. This table comes from immunoSEQ multiplex PCR, and its TCRdb copy is limited to in-frame clones, with some not included. The sample consists of approximately 210,000 clones, approximately 80% of them appearing once. Input material: PBMCs or T cells enriched from blood (not recorded which). The receptors were sampled from a woman in her fifties or sixties with acute COVID-19.

The chain combines TRBV4-2 with TRBJ2-1; 10 bases are a match to TRBD2. Germline V CDR1 and CDR2: LGHNA, YNFKEQ. This CDR3 is built from 17 residues. Trimming cost V 0 bases and J 7 bases; bases outside gene matches: 9. CDR3 sequence: CASSQDPSGRTRNEQFF. CDR3 DNA: TGTGCCAGCAGCCAAGACCCTAGCGGGAGAACCAGAAATGAGCAGTTCTTC.

This clone came up a few times. The chain uses TRBV7-2 and TRBJ1-2; the match to TRBD1 covers 8 bases. Trimming at V came to 1 base and at J to 3 bases, leaving 4 bases not matched to a gene. Germline CDR1 and CDR2: SGHTA and FQGNSA. The CDR3 totals 15 residues. CDR3 protein: CASSLGRTGHYGYTF. CDR3 coding DNA: TGTGCCAGCAGCTTAGGACGGACAGGGCACTATGGCTACACCTTC.

This sequence joins TRBV18 and TRBJ2-5; perhaps TRBD2 as D (6 bases). The CDR3 consists of 13 residues. The germline V gene encodes CDR1 KGHSH and CDR2 LQKENI. Trimming took 5 bases from V and 5 from J, leaving 12 bases between them. The CDR3 loop is CASSASGVETQYF. CDR3 DNA: TGTGCCAGCTCAGCTTCGGGGGTGGAGACCCAGTACTTC.

This chain links TRBV27 with TRBJ1-5, with 8 positions matching TRBD1. The ends lost 4 bases at V and 4 bases at J; junction bases unmatched: 0. Germline V lookup: CDR1 MNHEY, CDR2 SMNVEV (reference sequence). CDR3 length equals 13 residues. The CDR3 coding sequence is TGTGCCAGCAGTTGGACAGGGAATCAGCCCCAGCATTTT. This translates into CASSWTGNQPQHF.

This chain uses TRBV21-1 with TRBJ2-3; TRBD2, as called in the table, went unchecked against the DNA. TRBV21-1 is a pseudogene locus. The CDR3 spans 18 residues. The CDR3 DNA reads as TGTGCCAGCAGCAAAGTGGAGCGGGAGGGGTGGCGCACAGATACGCAGTATTTT. Protein: CASSKVEREGWRTDTQYF.

The rearrangement joins TRBV6-5 to TRBJ1-2, with TRBD1 identical over 7 bases. This CDR3 comprises 15 residues. The germline V gene has CDR1 MNHEY and CDR2 SVGAGI. Unmatched junction bases numbered 4, after V lost 2 bases and J lost 1 base. The CDR3 sequence is CASSYGAGGNYGYTF. The CDR3 region has the DNA TGTGCCAGCAGTTACGGGGCAGGGGGTAACTATGGCTACACCTTC.

V and J are TRBV6-5 and TRBJ1-2; tentatively, D is TRBD1 (6 bases). Germline CDR1 is MNHEY and CDR2 is SVGAGI. Trimming took 2 bases from V and 8 from J, leaving 18 bases between them. This CDR3 is built from 15 residues. This chain's CDR3 is CASSYRPQGLMGYTF. The DNA of the CDR3 is TGTGCCAGCAGTTACAGGCCCCAGGGGCTTATGGGCTACACCTTC.

This clone was observed once. This sequence joins TRBV4-3 and TRBJ2-4; TRBD1 might be the D (5 bases). The CDR3 totals 15 residues. The V and J ends lost 3 bases and 0 bases respectively, with 9 bases between them. The germline gives CDR1 LGHNA, CDR2 YSLEER. The CDR3 DNA reads TGCGCCAGCAGCCACACAGGATTAGCCAAAAACATTCAGTACTTC. Translating gives CASSHTGLAKNIQYF.

This chain uses TRBV28 with TRBJ2-2, with 11 bases identical to TRBD1. CDR1 is MDHEN, CDR2 SYDVKM, per germline. The CDR3 contains 15 residues. Trimming at V came to 9 bases and at J to 5 bases, leaving 8 bases not matched to a gene. CDR3 DNA: TGTGCCAGTAACGGACAGGGGGCAAGGACCGGGGAGCTGTTTTTT. This sequence encodes CASNGQGARTGELFF. The full variable domain, in which reference TRBV28 and TRBJ2-2 provide the parts outside the CDR3, is DVKVTQSSRYLVKRTGEKVFLECVQDMDHENMFWYRQDPGLGLRLIYFSYDVKMKEKGDIPEGYSVSREKKERFSLILESASTNQTSMYLCASNGQGARTGELFFGEGSRLTVL.

The CDR3 DNA sequence: TGTGCCAGCAGCCAAGCCCAGGGACAGGGCTCCGGCGAGCAGTACTTC. Amino acids: CASSQAQGQGSGEQYF. V is TRBV4-2 and J is TRBJ2-7, with TRBD1 identical over 9 bases. Germline V CDR1 and CDR2: LGHNA, YNFKEQ. The CDR3 loop spans 16 amino acids. The V and J ends lost 1 base and 6 bases, in that order; junction bases with no gene match: 10.

The CDR3 spells CSVESGESSEQYF. In DNA form, the CDR3 reads TGCAGCGTTGAATCCGGGGAATCGTCCGAGCAGTACTTC. The J gene is TRBJ2-7, the V gene TRBV29-1; a possible D gene is TRBD2 (5 bases). Germline V CDR1 and CDR2: SQVTM, ANQGSEA. This CDR3 region has 13 residues. With 2 bases removed from V and 6 bases from J, the gap between germline ends came to 14 bases.

V gene TRBV19 combines with J gene TRBJ1-6, with a possible D match to TRBD1 (6 bases). This CDR3 region has 14 residues. Germline V gene lookup returns CDR1 LNHDA and CDR2 SQIVND (reference sequence). Trimming stripped 7 bases from V and 5 bases from J, with 12 bases between. The CDR3 loop is CASTRGAHNSPLHF. Written as DNA, the CDR3 is TGTGCCAGTACGCGGGGGGCTCATAATTCACCCCTCCACTTT.

This rearrangement joins TRBV18 to TRBJ2-2, with a weak D call TRBD2 (6 bases). Trimming took off 4 bases at V and 5 bases at J, with 17 bases between the two ends. Germline V lookup: CDR1 KGHSH, CDR2 LQKENI. This CDR3 has 16 residues. In nucleotides, the CDR3 is TGTGCCAGCTCACGGAGTTGGGACCTAGCGACCGGGGAGCTGTTTTTT. Translating it yields CASSRSWDLATGELFF.

The chain has TRBV6-2 or TRBV6-3 and TRBJ2-7; 14 bases agree with TRBD2. Germline CDR1 MNHEY, CDR2 SVGEGT. This CDR3 is built from 15 residues. J gave up 6 bases and V 5 bases, and 6 bases lay outside the gene matches. The CDR3 loop reads CASSKSTSGRGEQYF. The CDR3 nucleotides are TGTGCCAGCAGTAAATCGACTAGCGGGAGGGGCGAGCAGTACTTC.

V and J are TRBV7-8 and TRBJ1-3; tentative D call: TRBD1 (6 bases). CDR1 SGHVS and CDR2 FQNEAQ come from the germline V gene. The germline V and J ends were trimmed by 1 base and 0 bases, with 13 bases remaining between them. The CDR3 is 17 residues long. The CDR3 reads CASSLGTASLSGNTIYF. CDR3 nucleotide sequence: TGTGCCAGCAGCTTAGGGACAGCTAGTCTCTCTGGAAACACCATATATTTT.

V usage is TRBV5-1 and J usage is TRBJ1-1; TRBD1 matches at 7 bases. The CDR3 length is 18 residues. CDR1 and CDR2 from the germline V gene are SGHRS and YFSETQ. Germline trimming cut 3 bases from V and 1 base from J; bases unmatched to any gene: 15. CDR3 sequence (DNA): TGCGCCAGCAGCTACCTGAGCCTTACAGGGGCCCCGAACACTGAAGCTTTCTTT. It is translated as CASSYLSLTGAPNTEAFF.

This clone was detected only once. The CDR3 coding sequence is TGTGCTAGTGGTTTGGTACTGTACGGGTCCTACGAGCAGTACTTC. This translates into CASGLVLYGSYEQYF. This chain links TRBV12-5 with TRBJ2-7; D gene ambiguous. V lost 0 bases, J lost 1 base, and 10 bases lay in between. The CDR3 is 15 amino acids. Per germline, CDR1 LGHNT and CDR2 FRNRAP.

The chain is built from TRBV29-1 and TRBJ1-4; D unresolved. Germline-derived CDR1 and CDR2 are SQVTM and ANQGSEA. There are 13 residues in the CDR3. Trimming took off 6 bases at V and 7 bases at J, with 15 bases between the two ends. In nucleotides, the CDR3 is TGCAGCGTCGCCTGGGCCGTTGGTGAAAAACTGTTTTTT. Translating it yields CSVAWAVGEKLFF.

This clone has a single count. The chain carries TRBV29-1 and TRBJ2-3; 14 bases are a match to TRBD2. The CDR3 is 16 residues long. V was clipped by 4 bases and J by 2 bases; unmatched bases: 5. Germline V gene sequence: CDR1 SQVTM, CDR2 ANQGSEA. DNA of the CDR3: TGCAGCGTTGGGGGGACTAGCGGGGGACCCACAGATACGCAGTATTTT. Translated, it gives CSVGGTSGGPTDTQYF.

This CDR3 is CASSSYGTSENNEQFF. As DNA, the CDR3 is TGTGCCAGCAGCTCGTATGGGACTAGCGAAAACAATGAGCAGTTCTTC. This sequence joins TRBV6-2 or TRBV6-3 and TRBJ2-1; 10 bases agree with TRBD2. Germline V lookup: CDR1 MNHEY, CDR2 SVGEGT. After removal of 6 bases from V and 5 bases from J, the junction contained 10 bases not matched to a gene. This CDR3 spans 16 amino acids.

V is TRBV7-2 and J is TRBJ2-7, with D unresolved. The V end was cut by 5 bases, the J end by 6 bases, with 8 bases between. The CDR3 length is 11 residues. Looked up from germline, CDR1 is SGHTA and CDR2 is FQGNSA. The CDR3 reads CASSPAGEQYF. Written as DNA, the CDR3 is TGTGCCAGCAGCCCCGCCGGCGAGCAGTACTTC.

V gene TRBV6-5 combines with J gene TRBJ1-2, with 9 bases aligning to TRBD1. Per germline, CDR1 MNHEY and CDR2 SVGAGI. This CDR3 region has 15 residues. Unmatched junction bases numbered 6, after V lost 2 bases and J lost 5 bases. The CDR3 spells CASSYRETGGYGYTF. The CDR3, as DNA: TGTGCCAGCAGTTACCGCGAGACAGGGGGGTATGGCTACACCTTC.

The chain is built from TRBV5-8 and TRBJ1-2, with a possible D match to TRBD1 (5 bases). V gave up 2 bases and J gave up 1 base, with 9 bases separating them. This CDR3 is 14 amino acids long. Germline-derived CDR1 and CDR2 are SGHTS and YDEGEE. CDR3 region: CASSFGAGNYGYTF. In DNA, the CDR3 is TGTGCCAGCAGCTTTGGGGCCGGTAACTATGGCTACACCTTC.

The CDR3 here is CSASRGGPTDTQYF. In DNA, the CDR3 is TGCAGTGCTAGTCGCGGGGGACCTACAGATACGCAGTATTTT. The chain joins TRBV20-1 to TRBJ2-3; 7 bases fit TRBD2. Germline loops: CDR1 DFQATT, CDR2 SNEGSKA (reference sequence). This CDR3 contains 14 residues. The ends lost 3 bases at V and 3 bases at J; junction bases unmatched: 6.

This chain links TRBV9 with TRBJ1-2; no clear D gene. Trimming pared 0 bases from V and 8 bases from J, leaving 8 bases between. Germline lookup yields CDR1 SGDLS and CDR2 YYNGEE. The CDR3 is 12 amino acids. The CDR3 DNA is TGTGCCAGCAGCGTAGAAACGCGCGGCTACACCTTC. Residues: CASSVETRGYTF.

This sequence joins TRBV6-5 and TRBJ2-1, with 11 nucleotides matching TRBD2. The CDR3 extends over 15 amino acids. Germline-derived CDR1 and CDR2 are MNHEY and SVGAGI. V shed 6 bases and J 4 bases; nucleotides not matched to a gene: 5. The CDR3 DNA reads TGTGCCAGCAGGTCCTCTAGCGGGAGGTACAATGAGCAGTTCTTC. Its translation is CASRSSSGRYNEQFF.

By share, this clone counts as medium-sized (0.01 to 0.1%). CDR3 in amino acids: CASSLTLQGYQETQYF. DNA for the CDR3: TGTGCCAGCAGCTTAACCCTACAGGGGTACCAAGAGACCCAGTACTTC. The genes are TRBV7-9 and TRBJ2-5, with TRBD1 identical over 7 bases. The CDR3 consists of 16 residues. J lost 0 bases, V lost 2 bases, and 6 bases had no gene match. Germline CDR1 is SEHNR and CDR2 is FQNEAQ (reference sequence).

This sequence joins TRBV6-4 and TRBJ1-1; D remains unclear. The CDR3 is 14 amino acids. From germline, CDR1 is MRHNA and CDR2 SNTAGT. The V gene lost 0 bases and the J gene lost 2 bases, with 7 bases spanning the gap. The CDR3 protein is CASSDSERNTEAFF. For the CDR3, the DNA is TGTGCCAGCAGTGACTCCGAGCGTAACACTGAAGCTTTCTTT.

The genes are TRBV18 and TRBJ2-1, with 8 bases fitting TRBD2. Trimming removed 3 bases from V and 5 bases from J; junction bases left unmatched: 3. Germline V gives CDR1 KGHSH, CDR2 LQKENI. This CDR3 has 14 residues. The CDR3 is CASSPQRGHNEQFF. For the CDR3, the DNA is TGTGCCAGCTCACCTCAGCGGGGGCACAATGAGCAGTTCTTC. Looking up the rest from reference TRBV18 and TRBJ2-1 gives the full variable domain: NAGVMQNPRHLVRRRGQEARLRCSPMKGHSHVYWYRQLPEEGLKFMVYLQKENIIDESGMPKERFSAEFPKEGPSILRIQQVVRGDSAAYFCASSPQRGHNEQFFGPGTRLTVL.

The V gene is TRBV28, the J gene TRBJ2-6; tentative D call: TRBD1 (6 bases). In germline, CDR1 is MDHEN, CDR2 SYDVKM. V dropped 2 bases and J dropped 0 bases, with 11 bases sitting between them. This CDR3 has 17 amino acids. CDR3 amino acids: CASSLGGLISGANVLTF. CDR3 DNA: TGTGCCAGCAGTTTAGGGGGCTTGATCTCTGGGGCCAACGTCCTGACTTTC.